The subject of this entry is one T cell receptor (beta chain). Its antigen is unidentified. Trimming shortened V by 3 bases and J by 1 base, and 4 bases separated the two germline ends. Per germline, CDR1 KGHSH and CDR2 LQKENI. This CDR3 spans 13 amino acids. This sample was included in a study of vaccination effects on CD4 cells after COVID-19. Pools of viral peptides were used by the ViraFEST assay to expand antigen-specific CD4+ T cells ahead of sequencing. Following a roughly ten-day culture, CD4+ T cells were purified. Vaccinees lacked prior SARS-CoV-2 infection and tested negative for nucleocapsid antibodies. Cultures of roughly 2 million PBMC per well contained approximately 10 IU/ml IL-2 plus 10 ug/ml peptides. TCRdb's copy holds only in-frame clones and misses some; the assay was immunoSEQ multiplex PCR. The sample yields tens of thousands of clones, about 80% seen once. The study's findings and limits: The study found that only 1 of 255 vaccine-induced clones from healthy vaccinees cross-reacted with common cold coronaviruses.

This chain joins TRBV18 and TRBJ1-5; the D is unclear. This clonotype was sampled from a human donor who received a COVID-19 vaccine. The sample was CD4+ T cells from PBMCs cultured with HCoV-OC43 spike peptides, taken before COVID-19 vaccination. The subset denotes: HCoV-OC43 spike overlapping peptide pool stimulation. The CDR3 sequence: CASSPDSNQPQHF. In nucleotides, the CDR3 is TGTGCCAGCTCACCGGACAGCAATCAGCCCCAGCATTTT.